This T cell receptor (beta chain) was obtained from a study of T cell repertoires in cytomegalovirus infection. Study summary: CMV epitopes in the study were HLA-C-restricted (recently identified) and HLA-B-restricted (well studied). Public TCR beta signatures were indicative of both CMV infection and a matching HLA type.

General study findings and limits: Summed frequency of shared TCR beta families picked out CMV carriers who also had the relevant HLA.

The CDR3 runs to 13 residues. Germline CDR1 is LGHNA and CDR2 is YSLEER. V shed 0 bases and J shed 10 bases, with 10 bases lying between them. With regard to this clonotype: Its antigen is undetermined.

A single record per CDR3 protein comes from TCRdb applying MiXCR to the reads. The table has some 43,000 distinct CDR3 sequences, over 20% seen once. The source is a human donor in good health (CMV status not recorded). Some clones in this sample may be carry-over from other donors' samples. The chain uses TRBV4-3 and TRBJ2-1; D unclear. Material: CD8+ T cells from cultured PBMCs, obtained from culture after CMV antigen stimulation. The CDR3 is CASSQDWGREQFF. In nucleotides, the CDR3 is TGCGCCAGCAGCCAAGATTGGGGAAGGGAGCAGTTCTTC.